This T cell receptor (beta chain) was recorded in a study of identical twins. One entry per CDR3 protein, called by TCRdb with MiXCR from the 5' RACE reads. The sample holds about 520,000 distinct CDR3 sequences, 22% seen once. CDR3 length equals 13 residues. From germline, CDR1 is MNHNS and CDR2 SASEGT. V lost 6 bases to trimming and J lost 2 bases, with 9 bases between them. These data also featured in a second study, about T cells expressing NK-cell markers.

The chain combines TRBV6-1 with TRBJ2-3; TRBD1 is a possible D gene (5 bases). The receptor was isolated from a woman between 18 and 30 years old in good health. What was sequenced was CD4+ T cells sorted from blood. For the CDR3, the DNA is TGTGCCAGCAGGACAGAAGTCACAGATACGCAGTATTTT. Translation gives CASRTEVTDTQYF.